This section outlines one T cell receptor beta chain sequence together with its context. The sample belongs to a study of blood T cell repertoires in COVID-19. The overall study: Donors in the United States, Italy and Spain gave samples during acute or convalescent COVID-19. The cDNA or gDNA used as material had been derived from T cells, B-cell-depleted T cells, or PBMCs.

In Seattle, patients joined the study during active infection and were tracked longitudinally. Authors' processing steps: Researchers report that nucleated cell counts were estimated from reference gene primer amplification. Libraries were prepared by immunoSEQ multiplex PCR; TCRdb keeps only in-frame clonotypes and omits some of them. V and J calls and clone size follow that table, whereas D and trimming were derived from the DNA. This sample has hundreds of thousands of clones, with about 87% found just once. The CDR3 is 13 residues long. The V and J ends lost 4 bases and 4 bases respectively, with 11 bases between them. Germline CDR1 SGHKS, CDR2 YYEKEE (reference sequence).

The rearrangement uses TRBV5-5 and TRBJ1-1, with a weak D call TRBD1 (6 bases). This TCR was recovered from a woman in her forties or fifties with COVID-19, enrolled during active disease. Sequenced input: peripheral blood. The CDR3 DNA is TGTGCCAGCAGCCAGCAGGGGCGCACTGAAGCTTTCTTT. It encodes CASSQQGRTEAFF.